The TCR beta chain under discussion was sequenced for a study of T cells after yellow fever vaccination. TCRdb re-called the 5' RACE reads with MiXCR, one entry per CDR3 protein. The sample yields about 340,000 distinct CDR3 sequences, 12% seen once. General study findings and limits: Reappearing after the booster were most of the clones from primary vaccination (around 96% CD4, 85% to 90% CD8).

This clonotype was recorded once. Its cognate antigen is unknown. Trimming removed 3 bases at V and 8 bases at J, with 9 bases between. The germline CDR1 and CDR2 sequences are KGHDR and SFDVKD. CDR3 size: 12 residues. The chain recombines TRBV24-1 with TRBJ1-2; unclear D gene. The specimen was CD4+ T cells sorted from PBMCs, collected 15 days after the yellow fever booster vaccination. This sequence was found in a man between 18 and 35 years old who received the YFV17D yellow fever vaccine. The CDR3 is CATSDPSGGYTF. CDR3 coding DNA: TGTGCCACCAGTGATCCTTCGGGGGGCTACACCTTC.